This T cell receptor (beta chain) was identified in a study of post-analysis software for immune sequencing data. Overall study: Disease trajectories encompassed relapsing-remitting, secondary progressive and progressive-relapsing multiple sclerosis. Overall study findings and caveats: Controls significantly exceeded multiple sclerosis patients in normalized Chao1 diversity. In patients, TRBV5-6, TRBV5-1 and TRBV20-1 belonged to roughly five TRBV segments found more frequently than in controls. Pronounced co-clustering by F measure was evident among identically batched samples.

Each TCR beta cDNA library carried unique molecular identifiers. The T cell input of roughly 0.9 to 11 million gave 400,000 to 500,000 cDNA molecules. TCRdb called the PCR reads again in MiXCR, with one record for every CDR3 protein. Of about 260,000 distinct CDR3 sequences listed, about 40% are singletons. This clonotype was detected many times. The antigen remains undetermined. Trimming at V came to 5 bases and at J to 8 bases, leaving 8 bases not matched to a gene. The CDR3 runs 14 residues. Sequencing was carried out using blood. This sequence originates from a girl aged 5 to 17 with multiple sclerosis. The V gene is TRBV12-3 or TRBV12-4, the J gene TRBJ1-4; 7 bases align to TRBD1. The CDR3 here is CASSPEGAGEKLFF. The CDR3 DNA reads TGTGCCAGCAGTCCCGAGGGGGCCGGGGAAAAACTGTTTTTT.